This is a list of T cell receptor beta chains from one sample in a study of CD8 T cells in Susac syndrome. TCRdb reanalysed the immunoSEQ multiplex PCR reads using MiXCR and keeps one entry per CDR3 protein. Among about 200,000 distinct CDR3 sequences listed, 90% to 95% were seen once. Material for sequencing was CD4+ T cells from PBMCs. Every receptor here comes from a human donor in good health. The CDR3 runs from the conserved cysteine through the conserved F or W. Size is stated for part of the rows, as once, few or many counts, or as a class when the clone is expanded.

CDR3: CSVGEGLYNEQFF; length: 13; size: -; V: TRBV29-1
CDR3: CASSSRPTGIYEQYF; length: 15; size: -; V: TRBV7-2
CDR3: CASSQGTRTEAFF; length: 13; size: -; V: TRBV11-2
CDR3: CSARDLGQGKLLNYGYTF; length: 18; size: once; V: TRBV20-1
CDR3: CASSSSTGSNTEAFF; length: 15; size: -; V: TRBV7-2
CDR3: CASSLRGQGDTGELFF; length: 16; size: -; V: TRBV5-1
CDR3: CASSPPGQPFYTF; length: 13; size: -; V: TRBV6-5
CDR3: CASSLSPTKTDAQYF; length: 15; size: -; V: TRBV7-9
CDR3: CASSFGWETQYF; length: 12; size: once; V: TRBV7-6
CDR3: CASSSLGDYEQYF; length: 13; size: -; V: TRBV25-1
CDR3: CASSVAADTGELFF; length: 14; size: -; V: TRBV9
CDR3: CASRPGTDYNEQFF; length: 14; size: -; V: TRBV2
CDR3: CASSITGELFF; length: 11; size: -; V: TRBV12-3/TRBV12-4
CDR3: CASSVAGGRIYEQYF; length: 15; size: -; V: TRBV7-2
CDR3: CASGLGQPIYEQYF; length: 14; size: -; V: TRBV12-5
CDR3: CASRVEVNYGYTF; length: 13; size: -; V: TRBV5-1
CDR3: CSARDKTANQPQHF; length: 14; size: once; V: TRBV20-1
CDR3: CASSAQGAQTQYF; length: 13; size: -; V: TRBV7-2
CDR3: CASSSYGPGANVLTF; length: 15; size: -; V: TRBV5-6
CDR3: CASSLERGAAYNEQFF; length: 16; size: once; V: TRBV11-1
CDR3: CSASGRPSNSKNIQYF; length: 16; size: -; V: TRBV20-1
CDR3: CASSYSLQGAQGYTF; length: 15; size: -; V: TRBV6-5
CDR3: CSAWTSGAKNIQYF; length: 14; size: -; V: TRBV20-1
CDR3: CASSTRQGALVYYEQYF; length: 17; size: -; V: TRBV12-3/TRBV12-4
CDR3: CASSADMGQSTDTQYF; length: 16; size: -; V: TRBV9
CDR3: CSVGSNYGYTF; length: 11; size: -; V: TRBV20-1
CDR3: CATSGDKNTGELFF; length: 14; size: -; V: TRBV24-1
CDR3: CSARRQSFYNEQFF; length: 14; size: -; V: TRBV20-1
CDR3: CASSPQPTGQTYNEQFF; length: 17; size: -; V: TRBV6-1
CDR3: CSVAADRVDTGELFF; length: 15; size: -; V: TRBV29-1
CDR3: CASSWTGLGEQYF; length: 13; size: -; V: TRBV6-5
CDR3: CASSLAGTEVYGYTF; length: 15; size: -; V: TRBV11-2
CDR3: CAWSGGLEETQYF; length: 13; size: -; V: TRBV30
CDR3: CASSFSVGAGYSNQPQHF; length: 18; size: -; V: TRBV27
CDR3: CSVEEPGQVAEAFF; length: 14; size: -; V: TRBV29-1
CDR3: CASSQDPAPLEAFF; length: 14; size: -; V: TRBV3-1
CDR3: CSASVAGENNEQFF; length: 14; size: -; V: TRBV20-1
CDR3: CSVNGAMNTEAFF; length: 13; size: -; V: TRBV29-1
CDR3: CAIGSSLSGNTIYF; length: 14; size: -; V: TRBV10-3
CDR3: CSVGFREAFF; length: 10; size: -; V: TRBV29-1
CDR3: CAWSVIEAGYTF; length: 12; size: -; V: TRBV30
CDR3: CASSLGQVPGKLFF; length: 14; size: -; V: TRBV14
CDR3: CASSWPGVRDTDTQYF; length: 16; size: -; V: TRBV5-6
CDR3: CASSSYYEQYF; length: 11; size: -; V: TRBV7-9
CDR3: CSVGEPLRTGELFF; length: 14; size: -; V: TRBV29-1
CDR3: CASSLREYYEQYF; length: 13; size: once; V: TRBV7-9
CDR3: CASSEGQGLGSPLHF; length: 15; size: -; V: TRBV2
CDR3: CATRWGPYNEQFF; length: 13; size: -; V: TRBV24-1
CDR3: CAWTWGTGDTDTQYF; length: 15; size: -; V: TRBV30